Sequencing of this T cell receptor (beta chain) was carried out in a study of human T cells and chemical hapten exposure. About the study: Slight differences in pooled library volume were the main source of varying TCR yields across samples.

Study outcomes and limitations: TCRs above 1 in 1000 frequency did not change with DPC sensitization.

Described time point: healthy volunteer bleed at 2 weeks. The starting material, unfractionated whole blood, was used for total RNA extraction. Between the trimmed V and J ends, which lost 7 bases and 2 bases, there was a span of 15 bases. The CDR3 runs 14 residues. Looked up from germline, CDR1 is MDHEN and CDR2 is SYDVKM. Attachment of unique molecular identifiers to individual cDNA molecules was performed in the library. TCRdb reprocessed the RACE reads via MiXCR and lists one record per CDR3 protein. The table records about 45,000 distinct CDR3 sequences, roughly 4.2% of them present only once. This clonotype occurred many times. The antigen is not known.

The chain carries TRBV28 and TRBJ2-7; D is unclear. The source material was whole blood. The TCR was taken from a human donor in good health. Some clones in this sample may be carry-over from other donors' samples. The chain's CDR3 is CASTLPGVAYEQYF. CDR3 coding DNA: TGTGCCAGCACCCTCCCCGGAGTAGCCTACGAGCAGTACTTC.